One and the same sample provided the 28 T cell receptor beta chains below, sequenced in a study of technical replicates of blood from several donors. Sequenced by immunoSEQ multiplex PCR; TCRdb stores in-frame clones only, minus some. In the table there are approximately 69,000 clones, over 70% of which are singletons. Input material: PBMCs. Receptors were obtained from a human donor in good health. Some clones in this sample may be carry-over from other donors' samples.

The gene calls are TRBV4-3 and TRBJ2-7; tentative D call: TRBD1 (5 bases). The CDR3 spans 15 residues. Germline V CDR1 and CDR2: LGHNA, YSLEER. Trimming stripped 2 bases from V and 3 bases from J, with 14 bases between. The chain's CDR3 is CASSQSPQGNYEQYF. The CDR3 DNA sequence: TGCGCCAGCAGCCAATCTCCCCAGGGAAACTACGAGCAGTACTTC.

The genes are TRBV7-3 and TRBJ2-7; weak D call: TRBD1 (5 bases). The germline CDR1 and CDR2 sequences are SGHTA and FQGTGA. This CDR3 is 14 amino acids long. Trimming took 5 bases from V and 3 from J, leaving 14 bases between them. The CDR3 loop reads CASSPHPDSYEQYF. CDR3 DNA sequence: TGTGCCAGCAGCCCACACCCCGACAGCTACGAGCAGTACTTC.

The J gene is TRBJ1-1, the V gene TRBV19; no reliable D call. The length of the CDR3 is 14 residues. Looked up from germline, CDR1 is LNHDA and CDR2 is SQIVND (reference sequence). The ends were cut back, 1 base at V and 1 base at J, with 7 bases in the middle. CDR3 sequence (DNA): TGTGCCAGTAGTATAGCTGGCTGGAACACTGAAGCTTTCTTT. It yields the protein CASSIAGWNTEAFF.

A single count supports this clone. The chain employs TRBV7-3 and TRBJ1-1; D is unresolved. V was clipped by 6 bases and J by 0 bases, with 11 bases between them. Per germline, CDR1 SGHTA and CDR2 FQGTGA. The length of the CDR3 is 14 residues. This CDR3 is CASRLEGVNTEAFF. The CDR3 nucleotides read TGTGCCAGCAGGCTAGAAGGTGTGAACACTGAAGCTTTCTTT. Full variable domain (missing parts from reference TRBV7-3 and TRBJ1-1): GAGVSQTPSNKVTEKGKYVELRCDPISGHTALYWYRQSLGQGPEFLIYFQGTGAADDSGLPNDRFFAVRPEGSVSTLKIQRTERGDSAVYLCASRLEGVNTEAFFGQGTRLTVV.

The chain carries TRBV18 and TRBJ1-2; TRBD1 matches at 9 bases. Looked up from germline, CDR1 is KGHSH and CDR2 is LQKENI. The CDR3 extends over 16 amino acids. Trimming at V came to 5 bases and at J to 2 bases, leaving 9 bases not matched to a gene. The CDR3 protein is CASSENPGQGNYGYTF. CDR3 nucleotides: TGTGCCAGCTCAGAAAACCCGGGACAGGGCAACTATGGCTACACCTTC.

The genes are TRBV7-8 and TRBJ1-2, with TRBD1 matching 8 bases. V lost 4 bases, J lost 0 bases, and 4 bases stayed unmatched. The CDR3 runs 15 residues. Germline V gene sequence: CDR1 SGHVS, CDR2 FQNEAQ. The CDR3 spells CASSSRTGPNYGYTF. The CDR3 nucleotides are TGTGCCAGCAGCTCAAGGACAGGGCCTAACTATGGCTACACCTTC.

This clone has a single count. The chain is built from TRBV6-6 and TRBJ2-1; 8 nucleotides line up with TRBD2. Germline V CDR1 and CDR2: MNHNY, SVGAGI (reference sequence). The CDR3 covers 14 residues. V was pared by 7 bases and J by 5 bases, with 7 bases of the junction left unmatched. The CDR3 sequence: CASTLTSADNEQFF. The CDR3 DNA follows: TGTGCCAGCACACTGACTAGCGCCGACAATGAGCAGTTCTTC.

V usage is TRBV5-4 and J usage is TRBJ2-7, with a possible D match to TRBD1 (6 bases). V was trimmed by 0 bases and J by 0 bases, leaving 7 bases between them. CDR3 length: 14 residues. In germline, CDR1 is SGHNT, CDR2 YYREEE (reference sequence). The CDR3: CASSLDRVSYEQYF. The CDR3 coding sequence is TGTGCCAGCAGCTTGGACAGGGTCTCCTACGAGCAGTACTTC.

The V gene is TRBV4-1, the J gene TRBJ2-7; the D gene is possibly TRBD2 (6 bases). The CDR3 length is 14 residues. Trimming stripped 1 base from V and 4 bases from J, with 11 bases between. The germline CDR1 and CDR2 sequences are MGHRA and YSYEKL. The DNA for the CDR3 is TGCGCCAGCAGCCAAGCCCATGGGAGGTACGAGCAGTACTTC. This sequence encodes CASSQAHGRYEQYF.

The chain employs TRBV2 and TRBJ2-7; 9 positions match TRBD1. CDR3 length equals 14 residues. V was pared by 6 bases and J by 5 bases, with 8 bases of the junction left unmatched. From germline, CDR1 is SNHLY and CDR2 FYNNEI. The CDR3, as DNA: TGTGCCAGCAGCAAGGGACAGGGTCTAAACGAGCAGTACTTC. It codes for CASSKGQGLNEQYF.

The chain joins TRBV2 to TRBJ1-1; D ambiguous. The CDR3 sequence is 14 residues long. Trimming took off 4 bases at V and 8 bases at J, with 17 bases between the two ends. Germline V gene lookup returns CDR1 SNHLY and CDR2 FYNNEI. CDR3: CASSAALLSPEAFF. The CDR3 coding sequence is TGTGCCAGCAGTGCCGCGTTATTATCGCCGGAAGCTTTCTTT.

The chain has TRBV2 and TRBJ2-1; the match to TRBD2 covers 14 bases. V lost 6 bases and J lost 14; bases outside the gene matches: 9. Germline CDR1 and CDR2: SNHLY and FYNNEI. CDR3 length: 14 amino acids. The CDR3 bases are TGTGCCAGCAGAGCGACTAGCGGGGGGGTGTTTGAGTTCTTC. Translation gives CASRATSGGVFEFF.

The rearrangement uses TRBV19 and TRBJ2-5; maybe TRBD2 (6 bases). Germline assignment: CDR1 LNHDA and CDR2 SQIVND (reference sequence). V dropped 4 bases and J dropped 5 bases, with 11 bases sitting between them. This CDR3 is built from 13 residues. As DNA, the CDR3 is TGTGCCAGTAGTACTAGACTAGTGGAGACCCAGTACTTC. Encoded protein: CASSTRLVETQYF.

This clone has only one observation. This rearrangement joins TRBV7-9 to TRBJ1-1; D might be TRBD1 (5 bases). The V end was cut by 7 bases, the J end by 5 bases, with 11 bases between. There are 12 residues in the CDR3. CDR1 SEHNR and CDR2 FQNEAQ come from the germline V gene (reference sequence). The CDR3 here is CASNPRGTEAFF. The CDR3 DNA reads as TGTGCCAGCAACCCCCGGGGGACTGAAGCTTTCTTT.

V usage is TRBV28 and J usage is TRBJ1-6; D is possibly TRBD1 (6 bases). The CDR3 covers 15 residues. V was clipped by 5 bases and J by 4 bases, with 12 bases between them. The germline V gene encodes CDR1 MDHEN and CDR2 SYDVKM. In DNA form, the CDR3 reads TGTGCCAGCAGTACTGCGCAGGGGTATAATTCACCCCTCCACTTT. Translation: CASSTAQGYNSPLHF.

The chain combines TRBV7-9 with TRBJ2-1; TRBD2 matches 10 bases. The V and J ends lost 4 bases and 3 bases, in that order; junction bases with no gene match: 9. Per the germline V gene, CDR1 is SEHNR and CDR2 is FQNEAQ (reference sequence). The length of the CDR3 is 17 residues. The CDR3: CASSSPQAGGRYNEQFF. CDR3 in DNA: TGTGCCAGCAGCTCCCCTCAAGCGGGAGGGCGCTACAATGAGCAGTTCTTC.

The CDR3 region has the DNA TGCAGCGTTGTAACAGGGGGTTTGAACACTGAAGCTTTCTTT. Residues: CSVVTGGLNTEAFF. V and J are TRBV29-1 and TRBJ1-1, with 8 bases identical to TRBD1. The V gene end was trimmed by 4 bases and the J gene end by 0 bases; junction bases not matched to a gene: 4. Germline V lookup: CDR1 SQVTM, CDR2 ANQGSEA. This CDR3 contains 14 residues. Drawing the rest from reference TRBV29-1 and TRBJ1-1, the complete variable domain is SAVISQKPSRDICQRGTSLTIQCQVDSQVTMMFWYRQQPGQSLTLIATANQGSEATYESGFVIDKFPISRPNLTFSTLTVSNMSPEDSSIYLCSVVTGGLNTEAFFGQGTRLTVV.

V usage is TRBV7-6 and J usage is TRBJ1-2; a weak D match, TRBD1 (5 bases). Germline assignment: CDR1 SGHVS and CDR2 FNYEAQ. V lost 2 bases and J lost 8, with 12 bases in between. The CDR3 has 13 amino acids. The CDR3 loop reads CASSLIQGGGYTF. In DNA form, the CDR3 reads TGTGCCAGCAGCTTAATTCAGGGTGGAGGCTACACCTTC.

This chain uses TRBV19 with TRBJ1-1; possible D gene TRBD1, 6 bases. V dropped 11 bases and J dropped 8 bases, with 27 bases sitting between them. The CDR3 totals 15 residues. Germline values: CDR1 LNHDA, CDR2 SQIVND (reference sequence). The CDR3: CASKIWGLNGPEAFF. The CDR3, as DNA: TGTGCCTCAAAGATATGGGGGCTGAACGGACCAGAAGCTTTCTTT.

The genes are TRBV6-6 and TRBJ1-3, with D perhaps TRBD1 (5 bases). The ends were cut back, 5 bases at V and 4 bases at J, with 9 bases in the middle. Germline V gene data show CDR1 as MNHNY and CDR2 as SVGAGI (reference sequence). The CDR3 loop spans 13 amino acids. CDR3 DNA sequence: TGTGCCAGCAGTGGGGGGTTGGGAAACACCATATATTTT. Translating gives CASSGGLGNTIYF.

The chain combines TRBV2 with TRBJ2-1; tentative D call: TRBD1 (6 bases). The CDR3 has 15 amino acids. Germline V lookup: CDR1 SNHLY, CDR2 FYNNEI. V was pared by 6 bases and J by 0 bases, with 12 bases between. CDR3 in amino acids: CASSRQESSYNEQFF. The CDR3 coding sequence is TGTGCCAGCAGCCGACAGGAGAGCTCCTACAATGAGCAGTTCTTC.

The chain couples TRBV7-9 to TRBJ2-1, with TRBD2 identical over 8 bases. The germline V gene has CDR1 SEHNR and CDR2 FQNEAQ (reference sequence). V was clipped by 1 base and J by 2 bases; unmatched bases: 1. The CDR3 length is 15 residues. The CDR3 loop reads CASSLELAAYNEQFF. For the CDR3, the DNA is TGTGCCAGCAGCTTAGAACTAGCGGCCTACAATGAGCAGTTCTTC. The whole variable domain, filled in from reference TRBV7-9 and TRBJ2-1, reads DTGVSQNPRHKITKRGQNVTFRCDPISEHNRLYWYRQTLGQGPEFLTYFQNEAQLEKSRLLSDRFSAERPKGSFSTLEIQRTEQGDSAMYLCASSLELAAYNEQFFGPGTRLTVL.

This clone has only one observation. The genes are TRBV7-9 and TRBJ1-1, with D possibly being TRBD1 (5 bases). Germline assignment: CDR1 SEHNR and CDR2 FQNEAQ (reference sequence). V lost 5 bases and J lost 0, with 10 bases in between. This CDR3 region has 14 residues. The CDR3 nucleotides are TGTGCCAGCAGCACCCGACAGATGAACACTGAAGCTTTCTTT. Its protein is CASSTRQMNTEAFF.

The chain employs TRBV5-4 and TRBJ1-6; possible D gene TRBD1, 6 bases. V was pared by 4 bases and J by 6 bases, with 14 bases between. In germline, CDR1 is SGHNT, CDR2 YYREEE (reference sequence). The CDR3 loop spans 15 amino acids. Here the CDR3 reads CASSKQGVGNSPLHF. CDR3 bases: TGTGCCAGCAGCAAACAGGGAGTAGGTAATTCACCCCTCCACTTT.

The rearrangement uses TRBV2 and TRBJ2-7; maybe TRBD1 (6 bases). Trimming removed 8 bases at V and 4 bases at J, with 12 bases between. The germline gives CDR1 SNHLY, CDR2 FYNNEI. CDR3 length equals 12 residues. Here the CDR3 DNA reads TGTGCCAGCCGATCACAGGGTTACGAGCAGTACTTC. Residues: CASRSQGYEQYF.

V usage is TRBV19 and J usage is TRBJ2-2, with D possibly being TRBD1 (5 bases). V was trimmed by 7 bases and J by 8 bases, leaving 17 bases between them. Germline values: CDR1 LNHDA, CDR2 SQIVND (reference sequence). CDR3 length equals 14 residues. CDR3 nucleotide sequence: TGTGCCAGTACCTCAGGGCAGTTGCTGGGGGAGCTGTTTTTT. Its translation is CASTSGQLLGELFF. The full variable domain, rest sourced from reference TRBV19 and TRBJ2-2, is DGGITQSPKYLFRKEGQNVTLSCEQNLNHDAMYWYRQDPGQGLRLIYYSQIVNDFQKGDIAEGYSVSREKKESFPLTVTSAQKNPTAFYLCASTSGQLLGELFFGEGSRLTVL.

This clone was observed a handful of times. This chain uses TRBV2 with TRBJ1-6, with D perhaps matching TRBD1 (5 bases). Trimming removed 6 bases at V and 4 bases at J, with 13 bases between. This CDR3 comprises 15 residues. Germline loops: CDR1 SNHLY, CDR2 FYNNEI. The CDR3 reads CASSPTDSYNSPLHF. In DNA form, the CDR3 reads TGTGCCAGCAGCCCGACAGACAGTTATAATTCACCCCTCCACTTT.

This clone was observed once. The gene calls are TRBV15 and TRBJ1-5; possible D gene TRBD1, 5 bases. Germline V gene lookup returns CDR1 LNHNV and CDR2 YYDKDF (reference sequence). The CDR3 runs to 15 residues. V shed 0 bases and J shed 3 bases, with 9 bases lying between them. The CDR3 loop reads CATSRDRQFNQPQHF. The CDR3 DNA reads TGTGCCACCAGCAGAGATCGACAGTTCAATCAGCCCCAGCATTTT. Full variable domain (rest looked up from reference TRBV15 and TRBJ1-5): DAMVIQNPRYQVTQFGKPVTLSCSQTLNHNVMYWYQQKSSQAPKLLFHYYDKDFNNEADTPDNFQSRRPNTSFCFLDIRSPGLGDTAMYLCATSRDRQFNQPQHFGDGTRLSIL.